This TCR beta chain was identified during a study of blood T cell repertoires in COVID-19. Study overall: Researchers got acute and convalescent COVID-19 samples from the United States, Italy and Spain. T cells, B-cell-depleted T cells, or PBMCs supplied cDNA or gDNA.

In the authors' workflow: Reference gene primer amplification yielded estimated nucleated cell counts. Sequencing was performed with immunoSEQ multiplex PCR; in TCRdb, only in-frame clones are kept and a portion is missing. The V and J calls and clone size are taken from that table; D and trimming were inferred from the DNA. The sample includes about 90,000 clones, around four fifths of them seen just once. Sequenced: peripheral blood. This TCR derives from a man between 50 and 59 years old with acute or convalescent COVID-19.

CDR3 sequence (DNA): TGTGCCAGCAGTTCCTCGGGGGGGGGAAAGAGCACAGATACGCAGTATTTT. As protein: CASSSSGGGKSTDTQYF. V gene TRBV28 combines with J gene TRBJ2-3, with 8 bases that match TRBD2. With 4 bases clipped from V and 0 bases from J, the junction kept 9 bases outside the gene matches. CDR3 length: 17 residues. CDR1 is MDHEN, CDR2 SYDVKM, per germline.